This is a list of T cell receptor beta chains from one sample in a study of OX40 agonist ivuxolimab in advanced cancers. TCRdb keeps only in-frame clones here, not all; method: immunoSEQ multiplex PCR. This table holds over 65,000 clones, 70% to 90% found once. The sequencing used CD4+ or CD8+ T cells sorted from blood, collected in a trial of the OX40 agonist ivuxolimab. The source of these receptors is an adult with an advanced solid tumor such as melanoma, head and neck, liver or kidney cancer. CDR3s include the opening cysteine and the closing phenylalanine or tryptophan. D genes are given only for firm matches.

cdr3_nt: TGCGCCAGTCGACTCCTACAGGGCCCCTACGAGCAGTACTTC; cdr3_aa: CASRLLQGPYEQYF; j_call: TRBJ2-7; cdr3_length: 14; v_call: TRBV5-1; d_call: -
cdr3_nt: TGTGCCAGCAGCTTCTCAGGGGTTAGCACAGATACGCAGTATTTT; cdr3_aa: CASSFSGVSTDTQYF; j_call: TRBJ2-3; cdr3_length: 15; v_call: TRBV7-3; d_call: -
cdr3_nt: TGTGCCAGCAGCTCCATGATGGGCACCGGGGAGCTGTTTTTT; cdr3_aa: CASSSMMGTGELFF; j_call: TRBJ2-2; cdr3_length: 14; v_call: TRBV7-9; d_call: -
cdr3_nt: TGTGCCAGTAGTATGGACAGGGGGAACTACGAGCAGTACTTC; cdr3_aa: CASSMDRGNYEQYF; j_call: TRBJ2-7; cdr3_length: 14; v_call: TRBV19; d_call: TRBD1
cdr3_nt: TGTGCCAGCAGCTTAGTAACAGGGGGGGGCTACGAGCAGTACTTC; cdr3_aa: CASSLVTGGGYEQYF; j_call: TRBJ2-7; cdr3_length: 15; v_call: TRBV7-2; d_call: -
cdr3_nt: TGTGCCATCAGTGAGTATACGAGCTCCTACGAGCAGTACTTC; cdr3_aa: CAISEYTSSYEQYF; j_call: TRBJ2-7; cdr3_length: 14; v_call: TRBV10-3; d_call: -
cdr3_nt: TGTGCCAGCAGCTTAGGTAGCGGGAGCAGGGAGCAGTACTTC; cdr3_aa: CASSLGSGSREQYF; j_call: TRBJ2-7; cdr3_length: 14; v_call: TRBV7-2; d_call: TRBD2
cdr3_nt: TGTGCCAGCAGCTCAAGAACAGACGGCAAGTCGCAAGCTTTCTTT; cdr3_aa: CASSSRTDGKSQAFF; j_call: TRBJ1-1; cdr3_length: 15; v_call: TRBV6-5; d_call: -
cdr3_nt: TGTGCCAGCAGCTTAGACGAGACCCAGTACTTC; cdr3_aa: CASSLDETQYF; j_call: TRBJ2-5; cdr3_length: 11; v_call: TRBV11-3; d_call: -
cdr3_nt: TGTGCCAGCAGCCAGCTTCGGGGCAGGGGGCTCCACGAGCAGTACTTC; cdr3_aa: CASSQLRGRGLHEQYF; j_call: TRBJ2-7; cdr3_length: 16; v_call: TRBV11-2; d_call: TRBD1
cdr3_nt: TGTGCCATCAGTGAGTCACGGGGCACTGAAGCTTTCTTT; cdr3_aa: CAISESRGTEAFF; j_call: TRBJ1-1; cdr3_length: 13; v_call: TRBV10-3; d_call: -
cdr3_nt: TGTGCCAGCAGTAGGGTTGCGACGGGAGAAAAACTGTTTTTT; cdr3_aa: CASSRVATGEKLFF; j_call: TRBJ1-4; cdr3_length: 14; v_call: TRBV6-5; d_call: -
cdr3_nt: TGTGCCAGCAGCGTTGGGGACAGGGGAACTAATGAAAAACTGTTTTTT; cdr3_aa: CASSVGDRGTNEKLFF; j_call: TRBJ1-4; cdr3_length: 16; v_call: TRBV9; d_call: TRBD1